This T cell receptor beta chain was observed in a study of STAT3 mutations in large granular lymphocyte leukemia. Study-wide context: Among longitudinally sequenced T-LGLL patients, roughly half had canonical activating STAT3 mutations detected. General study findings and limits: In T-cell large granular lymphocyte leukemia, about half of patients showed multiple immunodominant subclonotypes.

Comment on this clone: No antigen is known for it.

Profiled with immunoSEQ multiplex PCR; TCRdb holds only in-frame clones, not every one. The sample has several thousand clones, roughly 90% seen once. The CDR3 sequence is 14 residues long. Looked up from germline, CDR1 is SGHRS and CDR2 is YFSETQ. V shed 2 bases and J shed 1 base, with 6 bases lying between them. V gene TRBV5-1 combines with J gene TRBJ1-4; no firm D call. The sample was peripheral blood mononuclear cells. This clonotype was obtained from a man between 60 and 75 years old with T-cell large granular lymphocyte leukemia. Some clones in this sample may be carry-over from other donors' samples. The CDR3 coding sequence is TGCGCCAGCAGCTTCCTCGGAACTAATGAAAAACTGTTTTTT. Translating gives CASSFLGTNEKLFF.